This T cell receptor (beta chain) was sequenced during a study of blood T cell repertoires in COVID-19. About the study: Acute-phase and convalescent COVID-19 samples originated in the United States, Italy and Spain. The analysed material was cDNA or gDNA that came from T cells, B-cell-depleted T cells, or PBMCs.

Germline lookup yields CDR1 KGHSY and CDR2 FQNENV. J gave up 7 bases and V 2 bases, and 9 bases lay outside the gene matches. The CDR3 is 16 residues long. Clones were sequenced by immunoSEQ multiplex PCR, and TCRdb holds only the in-frame ones, with some missing. The sample has a few hundred thousand clones; roughly 80% are singletons. The chain is built from TRBV16 and TRBJ2-1; 9 nucleotides line up with TRBD1. The clonotype was recovered from a woman aged 18 to 35 with acute or convalescent COVID-19. Sequenced: peripheral blood. CDR3 loop: CASSQPGQGMWNEQFF. In DNA form, the CDR3 reads TGTGCCAGCAGCCAACCGGGACAGGGAATGTGGAATGAGCAGTTCTTC.